This T cell receptor beta chain emerged from a study of blood T cell repertoires in COVID-19. Whole-study context: Donors in the United States, Italy and Spain gave samples during acute or convalescent COVID-19. T cells, B-cell-depleted T cells, or PBMCs supplied cDNA or gDNA.

Germline-derived CDR1 and CDR2 are MNHEY and SVGEGT. Trimming took off 8 bases at V and 8 bases at J, with 15 bases between the two ends. This CDR3 is 13 amino acids long. Method: immunoSEQ multiplex PCR; TCRdb's copy keeps in-frame clones and lacks some. The table shows about 100,000 clones, with roughly 92% occurring only once. The V and J genes are TRBV6-2 or TRBV6-3 and TRBJ1-4, with D uncertain. The origin of this receptor is an older man with acute or convalescent COVID-19. Material for sequencing was peripheral blood. The CDR3 reads CASRQTGGEKLFF. The CDR3 DNA follows: TGTGCCAGCCGCCAAACCGGAGGCGAAAAACTGTTTTTT.